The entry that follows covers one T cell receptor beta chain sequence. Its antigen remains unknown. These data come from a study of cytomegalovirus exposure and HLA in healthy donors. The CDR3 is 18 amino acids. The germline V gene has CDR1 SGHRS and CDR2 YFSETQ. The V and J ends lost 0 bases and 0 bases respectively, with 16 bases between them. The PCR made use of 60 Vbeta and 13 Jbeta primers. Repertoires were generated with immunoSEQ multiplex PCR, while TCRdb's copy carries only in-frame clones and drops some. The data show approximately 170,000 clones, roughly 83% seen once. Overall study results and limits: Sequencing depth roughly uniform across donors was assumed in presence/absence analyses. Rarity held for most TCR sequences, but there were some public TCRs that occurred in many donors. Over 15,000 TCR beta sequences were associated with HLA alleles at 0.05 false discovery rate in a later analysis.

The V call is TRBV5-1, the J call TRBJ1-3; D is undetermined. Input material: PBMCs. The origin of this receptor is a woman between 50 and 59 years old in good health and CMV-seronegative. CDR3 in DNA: TGCGCCAGCAGCTTGGCCGCGGTGACCGGATTCTCTGGAAACACCATATATTTT. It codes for CASSLAAVTGFSGNTIYF.